One TCR beta chain is described in this entry. Its antigen is unidentified. The data originate from a study of cytomegalovirus exposure and HLA in healthy donors. Study findings and constraints: The listing of 150 to 200 TCR beta chains classed them as cytomegalovirus-associated. Reported performance of the classifier showed diagnosis of cytomegalovirus status with high specificity and sensitivity. There were some V segments, including TRBV6-2 and TRBV6-3, excluded as indistinguishable.

A multiplex PCR was run with 60 Vbeta primers and 13 Jbeta primers. TCRdb keeps only in-frame clones here, not all; method: immunoSEQ multiplex PCR. Of 80,000 or so clones in the sample, approximately 74% are singletons; the top ten hold around 24%. Deletions cut 2 bases from V and 5 bases from J, with 13 bases between. The V gene's germline CDR1 is SGHTA and CDR2 FQGNSA. CDR3 length equals 15 residues. The V gene is TRBV7-2, the J gene TRBJ2-1, with D tentatively TRBD2 (7 bases). Material: PBMCs. The receptor comes from a young man in good health and CMV-seropositive. CDR3: CASSLRGAENNEQFF. The CDR3 DNA follows: TGTGCCAGCAGCTTACGGGGGGCGGAAAACAATGAGCAGTTCTTC.